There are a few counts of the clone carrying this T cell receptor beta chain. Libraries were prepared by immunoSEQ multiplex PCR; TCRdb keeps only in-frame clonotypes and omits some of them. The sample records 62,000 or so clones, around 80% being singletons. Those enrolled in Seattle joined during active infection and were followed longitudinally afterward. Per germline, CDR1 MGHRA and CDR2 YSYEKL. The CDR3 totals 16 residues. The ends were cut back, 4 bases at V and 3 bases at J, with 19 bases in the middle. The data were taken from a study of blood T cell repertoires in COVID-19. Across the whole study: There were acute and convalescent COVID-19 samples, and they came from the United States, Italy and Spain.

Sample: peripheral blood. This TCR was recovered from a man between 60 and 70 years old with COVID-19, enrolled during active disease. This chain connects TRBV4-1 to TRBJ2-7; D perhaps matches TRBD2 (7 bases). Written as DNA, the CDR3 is TGCGCCAGCAGCCCCAGTGAAGGACTAGGGGGCTACGAGCAGTACTTC. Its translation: CASSPSEGLGGYEQYF.